This T cell receptor beta chain was found in a study of CD8 T cells in Susac syndrome. Random hexamers served to reverse transcribe roughly 0.5 to 1 ug RNA. TCRdb recomputed calls from the immunoSEQ multiplex PCR reads with MiXCR, one row per CDR3 protein. The top ten clones hold approximately 0.094% of a sample with about 240,000 distinct CDR3 sequences, 96% of them seen once. This clonotype came up once. The sequence was obtained from a human donor with Susac syndrome. Sequencing was performed on CD4+ T cells from PBMCs.

The CDR3 region has the DNA TGTGCCAGCAGCAATCAGCCGGACAACACCGGGGAGCTGTTTTTT. This translates into CASSNQPDNTGELFF. This chain uses TRBV7-3 with TRBJ2-2; the D is unclear. V lost 5 bases, J lost 2 bases, and 12 bases lay in between. CDR1 and CDR2 from the germline V gene are SGHTA and FQGTGA. The CDR3 has 15 residues.